This record looks at one T cell receptor (beta chain) sequence and its context. What it binds is unknown. The germline V gene encodes CDR1 KGHSH and CDR2 LQKENI. V was pared by 3 bases and J by 1 base, with 9 bases between. The CDR3 consists of 14 residues. This specimen comes from a study of cytomegalovirus exposure and HLA in healthy donors. Study findings and constraints: Across donors, presence/absence analyses took sequencing depth to be roughly uniform.

PCR was performed using 60 Vbeta and 13 Jbeta primers. The method was immunoSEQ multiplex PCR; TCRdb's version includes in-frame clones alone and lacks a portion of them. This sample yields over 150,000 clones, of which 80% to 90% are seen a single time; approximately 2.2% belongs to the top ten. This sequence originates from a male donor in good health and CMV-seronegative. V is TRBV18 and J is TRBJ1-1; D not certain. Sequenced material: PBMCs. The CDR3, as DNA: TGTGCCAGCTCACCGGGAGGGAGGAACACTGAAGCTTTCTTT. As protein: CASSPGGRNTEAFF.